These 22 T cell receptor beta chains were all obtained from the same sample, sequenced in a study of blood T cell repertoires in COVID-19. Method: immunoSEQ multiplex PCR; TCRdb's copy keeps in-frame clones and lacks some. Of 200,000 to 300,000 clones listed, around 92% are singletons. Sequenced: PBMCs or T cells enriched from blood (not recorded which). The receptors stem from a woman under 40 with acute COVID-19.

V is TRBV6-4 and J is TRBJ2-3; a possible D gene is TRBD1 (5 bases). CDR3 length: 13 amino acids. Germline CDR1 reads MRHNA; CDR2 reads SNTAGT. The V end lost 2 bases, the J end lost 6 bases, and 9 bases lay between the germline ends. CDR3 sequence reads: CASSDGRADTQYF. In DNA form, the CDR3 reads TGTGCCAGCAGTGACGGCAGGGCGGATACGCAGTATTTT.

This CDR3 is CASSHTGVANTGELFF. As DNA, the CDR3 is TGTGCCAGCAGTCATACAGGGGTCGCGAACACCGGGGAGCTGTTTTTT. The chain recombines TRBV7-8 with TRBJ2-2; 7 bases agree with TRBD1. CDR1 and CDR2 from the germline V gene are SGHVS and FQNEAQ. There are 16 residues in the CDR3. V was pared by 6 bases and J by 0 bases, with 7 bases of the junction left unmatched. The full variable domain, in which reference TRBV7-8 and TRBJ2-2 provide the parts outside the CDR3, is GAGVSQSPRYKVAKRGQDVALRCDPISGHVSLFWYQQALGQGPEFLTYFQNEAQLDKSGLPSDRFFAERPEGSVSTLKIQRTQQEDSAVYLCASSHTGVANTGELFFGEGSRLTVL.

In its sample, this clone was seen once. The rearrangement joins TRBV10-3 to TRBJ2-3; 8 positions match TRBD2. Germline CDR1 reads ENHRY; CDR2 reads SYGVKD. The CDR3 loop spans 15 amino acids. V shed 0 bases and J 1 base; nucleotides not matched to a gene: 0. CDR3: CAISESRGGTDTQYF. The CDR3 DNA reads as TGTGCCATCAGTGAGTCGCGGGGGGGCACAGATACGCAGTATTTT.

The J gene is TRBJ2-1, the V gene TRBV9, with 7 nucleotides matching TRBD1. The germline CDR1 and CDR2 sequences are SGDLS and YYNGEE. The J segment lost 6 bases and the V segment lost 2 bases, leaving 8 bases of the junction unmatched. CDR3 length equals 15 residues. CDR3 DNA sequence: TGTGCCAGCAGCGTCCGGGACAGCTCTCGCAATGAGCAGTTCTTC. Translating gives CASSVRDSSRNEQFF. The full variable domain, with the rest looked up from reference TRBV9 and TRBJ2-1, is DSGVTQTPKHLITATGQRVTLRCSPRSGDLSVYWYQQSLDQGLQFLIQYYNGEERAKGNILERFSAQQFPDLHSELNLSSLELGDSALYFCASSVRDSSRNEQFFGPGTRLTVL.

V and J are TRBV6-2 or TRBV6-3 and TRBJ2-3; 8 bases are shared with TRBD1. Germline V gene lookup returns CDR1 MNHEY and CDR2 SVGEGT. The CDR3 has 16 residues. V dropped 5 bases and J dropped 2; count of bases not matched to a gene: 9. The DNA of the CDR3 is TGTGCCAGCAGTCTACTCAGGGGGCAGATCACAGATACGCAGTATTTT. Translating gives CASSLLRGQITDTQYF.

The chain couples TRBV29-1 to TRBJ1-2, with 11 bases lining up with TRBD1. V gave up 7 bases and J gave up 6 bases; unmatched junction bases: 1. The V gene's germline CDR1 is SQVTM and CDR2 ANQGSEA. CDR3 length equals 11 residues. DNA of the CDR3: TGCAGCGGGGGACAGGGGGATGGCTACACCTTC. It codes for CSGGQGDGYTF.

The V call is TRBV7-9, the J call TRBJ1-3; tentatively, D is TRBD1 (6 bases). CDR1 is SEHNR, CDR2 FQNEAQ, per germline (reference sequence). Trimming took 1 base from V and 1 from J, leaving 8 bases between them. The CDR3 extends over 15 amino acids. CDR3: CASSLVGGSGNTIYF. CDR3 DNA: TGTGCCAGCAGCTTAGTAGGGGGATCTGGAAACACCATATATTTT.

V usage is TRBV11-3 and J usage is TRBJ2-3; 9 bases align to TRBD1. The V and J ends lost 3 bases and 3 bases, in that order; junction bases with no gene match: 4. Germline CDR1 and CDR2: SGHNT and YENEEA. The CDR3 sequence is 15 residues long. The CDR3 loop reads CASSFWTGETDTQYF. The DNA for the CDR3 is TGTGCCAGCAGCTTCTGGACAGGGGAAACAGATACGCAGTATTTT.

The chain is built from TRBV6-5 and TRBJ1-2; TRBD1 matches 12 bases. Germline V lookup: CDR1 MNHEY, CDR2 SVGAGI. CDR3 size: 14 residues. J was trimmed by 5 bases and V by 6 bases; bases with no gene match: 4. The CDR3 reads CASRGTGGAYGYTF. CDR3 bases: TGTGCCAGCAGGGGGACAGGGGGCGCGTATGGCTACACCTTC.

This clone was detected a few times. Other DNA sequences in the sample encode the same CDR3. The chain uses TRBV5-6 and TRBJ2-3; 8 bases match TRBD1. V shed 4 bases and J 1 base; nucleotides not matched to a gene: 5. CDR1 is SGHDT and CDR2 is YYEEEE in the germline V gene. The CDR3 runs to 15 residues. CDR3 residues: CASSPPGQGTDTQYF. CDR3 nucleotide sequence: TGTGCCAGCAGCCCCCCGGGACAGGGCACAGATACGCAGTATTTT.

The CDR3 here is CASRQDQGQGTYEQYF. In nucleotides, the CDR3 is TGTGCCAGCAGGCAAGACCAGGGACAGGGGACTTACGAGCAGTACTTC. V is TRBV2 and J is TRBJ2-7, with 10 bases identical to TRBD1. Unmatched junction bases numbered 12, after V lost 6 bases and J lost 4 bases. Germline V gene sequence: CDR1 SNHLY, CDR2 FYNNEI. CDR3 length: 16 amino acids. Full variable domain (rest looked up from reference TRBV2 and TRBJ2-7): EPEVTQTPSHQVTQMGQEVILRCVPISNHLYFYWYRQILGQKVEFLVSFYNNEISEKSEIFDDQFSVERPDGSNFTLKIRSTKLEDSAMYFCASRQDQGQGTYEQYFGPGTRLTVT.

The rearrangement uses TRBV7-6 and TRBJ2-2; D is unclear. Deletions cut 5 bases from V and 2 bases from J, with 15 bases between. Looked up from germline, CDR1 is SGHVS and CDR2 is FNYEAQ. The CDR3 covers 16 residues. The CDR3 protein is CASSVSRIINTGELFF. The CDR3 bases are TGTGCCAGCAGCGTATCGCGCATTATCAACACCGGGGAGCTGTTTTTT.

This clone came up many times. This rearrangement joins TRBV6-1 to TRBJ2-7; TRBD2 matches 9 bases. Germline CDR1 and CDR2: MNHNS and SASEGT. V was pared by 3 bases and J by 2 bases, with 5 bases of the junction left unmatched. The CDR3 has 15 amino acids. The CDR3 here is CASSEGLALAYEQYF. The CDR3 DNA reads as TGTGCCAGCAGTGAGGGACTAGCCCTAGCCTACGAGCAGTACTTC.

This clone was recorded only once. The chain links TRBV12-5 to TRBJ2-2; the D gene is possibly TRBD2 (5 bases). The CDR3 spans 16 residues. Germline V gene lookup returns CDR1 LGHNT and CDR2 FRNRAP. With 1 base removed from V and 6 bases from J, the gap between germline ends came to 15 bases. CDR3 sequence (DNA): TGTGCTAGTGGTTTGGGTCTAAGGCCGGGATCCGGGGAGCTGTTTTTT. Translation gives CASGLGLRPGSGELFF.

V and J are TRBV25-1 and TRBJ2-2, with D possibly TRBD2 on 5 matching bases. The ends were cut back, 4 bases at V and 6 bases at J, with 15 bases in the middle. The CDR3 is 15 residues long. Per the germline V gene, CDR1 is MGHDK and CDR2 is SYGVNS. The CDR3 bases are TGTGCCAGCAGTGTAGCACTAGACGGTTCCGGGGAGCTGTTTTTT. The encoded protein is CASSVALDGSGELFF.

This sequence joins TRBV5-1 and TRBJ1-3; 10 bases map to TRBD1. CDR1 is SGHRS and CDR2 is YFSETQ in the germline V gene. The length of the CDR3 is 16 residues. The junction had 8 bases not matched to a gene; V was cut back by 4 bases and J by 4 bases. The CDR3 protein is CASSAGQGSSGNTIYF. The CDR3 DNA follows: TGCGCCAGCAGCGCGGGACAGGGGTCGTCAGGAAACACCATATATTTT.

As DNA, the CDR3 is TGTGCCAGCAGTTTATACTCCTACGAGCAGTACTTC. This gives the protein CASSLYSYEQYF. The V and J genes are TRBV12-3 or TRBV12-4 and TRBJ2-7; unclear D gene. The V and J ends lost 2 bases and 0 bases respectively, with 2 bases between them. The CDR3 spans 12 residues.

The J gene is TRBJ1-2, the V gene TRBV14; the D is unclear. The CDR3 is 15 residues long. Per germline, CDR1 SGHDN and CDR2 FVKESK. Trimming left V 0 bases short and J 8 bases short, with 16 bases between. The DNA for the CDR3 is TGTGCCAGCAGCCAAGATGTTTTCCCTCGGGAAGGCTACACCTTC. This translates into CASSQDVFPREGYTF.

The chain recombines TRBV9 with TRBJ2-5; 12 positions agree with TRBD2. The CDR3 contains 18 residues. Germline CDR1 SGDLS, CDR2 YYNGEE. Unmatched junction bases numbered 13, after V lost 5 bases and J lost 2 bases. DNA of the CDR3: TGTGCCAGCAGTCGTAGTCTAGCGGGGGGGACGCGTCAAGAGACCCAGTACTTC. Translation gives CASSRSLAGGTRQETQYF.

V is TRBV7-9 and J is TRBJ2-1, with TRBD1 matching 9 bases. The ends lost 3 bases at V and 15 bases at J; junction bases unmatched: 9. The CDR3 is made up of 13 amino acids. The germline V gene has CDR1 SEHNR and CDR2 FQNEAQ (reference sequence). The CDR3 sequence: CASSFDPGTGRFF. CDR3 nucleotide sequence: TGTGCCAGCAGCTTCGACCCCGGGACAGGGAGGTTCTTC.

In its sample, this clone was seen once. J is TRBJ1-1 and V is TRBV5-8; D is possibly TRBD1 (5 bases). The CDR3 is 13 residues long. Germline V gene lookup returns CDR1 SGHTS and CDR2 YDEGEE. V shed 3 bases and J shed 4 bases, with 10 bases lying between them. The CDR3: CASSSGLFTEAFF. DNA of the CDR3: TGTGCCAGCAGCTCGGGACTTTTCACTGAAGCTTTCTTT.

V is TRBV15 and J is TRBJ1-4; tentatively, D is TRBD1 (6 bases). Trimming removed 3 bases at V and 4 bases at J, with 9 bases between. This CDR3 has 14 amino acids. In germline, CDR1 is LNHNV, CDR2 YYDKDF (reference sequence). In DNA form, the CDR3 reads TGTGCCACCAGCAGCGGGACATATAATGAAAAACTGTTTTTT. This translates into CATSSGTYNEKLFF. The whole variable domain, remainder taken from reference TRBV15 and TRBJ1-4, is DAMVIQNPRYQVTQFGKPVTLSCSQTLNHNVMYWYQQKSSQAPKLLFHYYDKDFNNEADTPDNFQSRRPNTSFCFLDIRSPGLGDTAMYLCATSSGTYNEKLFFGSGTQLSVL.